These 17 T cell receptor beta chains were all obtained from the same sample, sequenced in a study of response to subunit inactivated influenza vaccine. Each CDR3 protein gets one entry after TCRdb re-called the RT-PCR reads with MiXCR. The sample contains about 700,000 distinct CDR3 sequences, roughly 13% of which appear only once. The input for sequencing was PBMCs from blood, taken 14 to 15 days before vaccination. The receptors come from a middle-aged man who received an inactivated influenza vaccine.

This sequence joins TRBV5-6 and TRBJ2-3; TRBD1 is a possible D gene (6 bases). The V and J ends lost 0 bases and 4 bases respectively, with 9 bases between them. Per the germline V gene, CDR1 is SGHDT and CDR2 is YYEEEE. The length of the CDR3 is 14 residues. The CDR3 nucleotides read TGTGCCAGCAGCTTGGAATGGGGGCCAGATACGCAGTATTTT. Its translation: CASSLEWGPDTQYF.

The rearrangement uses TRBV6-2 or TRBV6-3 and TRBJ2-2; D is unresolved. Germline V gene lookup returns CDR1 MNHEY and CDR2 SVGEGT. The CDR3 has 12 amino acids. Trimming left V 6 bases short and J 6 bases short, with 8 bases between. This CDR3 is CASRLSAGELFF. Written as DNA, the CDR3 is TGTGCCAGCAGACTTTCGGCCGGGGAGCTGTTTTTT.

This clonotype has more than one count but fewer than ten. This chain joins TRBV7-2 and TRBJ1-2, with 7 bases lining up with TRBD1. The V gene end was trimmed by 4 bases and the J gene end by 3 bases; junction bases not matched to a gene: 11. This CDR3 region has 16 residues. Germline values: CDR1 SGHTA, CDR2 FQGNSA. The DNA for the CDR3 is TGTGCCAGCAGCTCCTCTTCCGGGACAGTAGACTATGGCTACACCTTC. Its translation is CASSSSSGTVDYGYTF.

This chain connects TRBV18 to TRBJ2-7; D might be TRBD2 (6 bases). Per the germline V gene, CDR1 is KGHSH and CDR2 is LQKENI. V was pared by 0 bases and J by 6 bases, with 15 bases between. The CDR3 extends over 15 amino acids. CDR3 in DNA: TGTGCCAGCTCACCACCGACTAGGACCCTAGGCGAGCAGTACTTC. Residues: CASSPPTRTLGEQYF.

The sample holds a few counts of this clonotype. The CDR3, as DNA: TGTGCCAGCAGTTTTGGAACTAGCGGGAGCAATGAGCAGTTCTTC. Its protein is CASSFGTSGSNEQFF. The rearrangement links TRBV12-3 or TRBV12-4 to TRBJ2-1, with TRBD2 matching over 11 bases. CDR3 length: 15 amino acids. The V gene end was trimmed by 3 bases and the J gene end by 6 bases; junction bases not matched to a gene: 4.

The chain has TRBV27 and TRBJ2-1; TRBD2 agrees at 9 bases. CDR3 length equals 16 residues. V lost 1 base and J lost 8; bases outside the gene matches: 9. From germline, CDR1 is MNHEY and CDR2 SMNVEV (reference sequence). CDR3: CASSLLGGGASDEQFF. The CDR3 DNA reads as TGTGCCAGCAGTTTATTGGGCGGGGGGGCCAGCGATGAGCAGTTCTTC.

The genes are TRBV27 and TRBJ2-7, with 7 bases aligning to TRBD2. This CDR3 comprises 16 residues. The trim removed 2 bases at V and 1 base at J, leaving 8 bases unmatched. Germline-derived CDR1 and CDR2 are MNHEY and SMNVEV (reference sequence). The CDR3 DNA is TGTGCCAGCAGTTTAAGGGAGGGGTCAAGGTCCTACGAGCAGTACTTC. Amino acids: CASSLREGSRSYEQYF.

V gene TRBV5-1 combines with J gene TRBJ2-6; D may be TRBD1 (6 bases). Germline V gives CDR1 SGHRS, CDR2 YFSETQ. This CDR3 is 17 amino acids long. The V end was cut by 3 bases, the J end by 0 bases, with 13 bases between. Written as DNA, the CDR3 is TGCGCCAGCAGCTATACAGGGTTGAGCTCTGGGGCCAACGTCCTGACTTTC. This gives the protein CASSYTGLSSGANVLTF.

This clonotype was found a few times. The genes are TRBV9 and TRBJ1-2; 7 bases agree with TRBD1. Per germline, CDR1 SGDLS and CDR2 YYNGEE. Trimming removed 3 bases from V and 6 bases from J; junction bases left unmatched: 11. There are 15 residues in the CDR3. CDR3 sequence: CASSGTTGYGDGYTF. The CDR3 DNA reads TGTGCCAGCAGCGGAACGACAGGGTACGGGGATGGCTACACCTTC. Full variable domain (remainder filled in from reference TRBV9 and TRBJ1-2): DSGVTQTPKHLITATGQRVTLRCSPRSGDLSVYWYQQSLDQGLQFLIQYYNGEERAKGNILERFSAQQFPDLHSELNLSSLELGDSALYFCASSGTTGYGDGYTFGSGTRLTVV.

A few counts support this clonotype. The rearrangement links TRBV28 to TRBJ2-3; a possible D gene is TRBD1 (5 bases). V lost 6 bases and J lost 1, with 29 bases in between. Germline-derived CDR1 and CDR2 are MDHEN and SYDVKM. CDR3 length: 20 residues. This CDR3 is CASSYPRLGSRGAGTDTQYF. CDR3 bases: TGTGCCAGCAGCTACCCCAGGCTGGGAAGTAGGGGTGCTGGCACAGATACGCAGTATTTT.

The chain combines TRBV27 with TRBJ2-3; TRBD1 might be the D (5 bases). This CDR3 contains 17 residues. Trimming took 2 bases from V and 6 from J, leaving 21 bases between them. From germline, CDR1 is MNHEY and CDR2 SMNVEV (reference sequence). The CDR3 loop is CASSLGSRGLSGDTQYF. The CDR3 DNA reads TGTGCCAGCAGTTTAGGATCAAGGGGTCTTTCAGGTGATACGCAGTATTTT.

J is TRBJ2-1 and V is TRBV7-8, with D unresolved. CDR1 and CDR2 from the germline V gene are SGHVS and FQNEAQ. V lost 6 bases and J lost 4, with 4 bases in between. CDR3 length: 11 residues. This chain's CDR3 is CASRIYNEQFF. CDR3 nucleotides: TGTGCCAGCAGGATTTACAATGAGCAGTTCTTC.

This clonotype was seen more than once but under ten times. In DNA, the CDR3 is TGTGCCAGCAGCCCTAGCGGCCACACCGGGGAGCTGTTTTTT. Protein sequence: CASSPSGHTGELFF. The rearrangement uses TRBV7-2 and TRBJ2-2, with 7 bases lining up with TRBD2. From germline, CDR1 is SGHTA and CDR2 FQGNSA. The CDR3 covers 14 residues. The junction had 3 bases not matched to a gene; V was cut back by 5 bases and J by 3 bases.

Only a few counts were recorded for this clonotype. The gene calls are TRBV6-1 and TRBJ1-6, with D unclear. Trimming stripped 5 bases from V and 5 bases from J, with 16 bases between. The CDR3 consists of 16 residues. Germline V CDR1 and CDR2: MNHNS, SASEGT. In DNA form, the CDR3 reads TGTGCCAGCAGTCAATCGCGGACCTCGGATAATTCACCCCTCCACTTT. It specifies CASSQSRTSDNSPLHF.

A few counts support this clonotype. The V gene is TRBV30, the J gene TRBJ1-1, with 10 bases matching TRBD1. This CDR3 is 14 amino acids long. Germline loops: CDR1 GTSNPN, CDR2 SVGIG (reference sequence). Trimming at V came to 7 bases and at J to 10 bases, leaving 15 bases not matched to a gene. The CDR3 here is CALSGTGVRSRAFF. CDR3 nucleotide sequence: TGTGCCTTATCCGGGACAGGGGTACGCTCCAGAGCTTTCTTT.

This clonotype was seen more than once but under ten times. This CDR3 reads CASSLIVVWGKGKTEAFF. For the CDR3, the DNA is TGTGCCAGCAGCTTAATAGTAGTCTGGGGTAAGGGGAAAACTGAAGCTTTCTTT. The V call is TRBV11-1, the J call TRBJ1-1, with D perhaps matching TRBD1 (5 bases). Germline CDR1 reads SGHAT; CDR2 reads FQDESV (reference sequence). Trimming cost V 2 bases and J 5 bases, with 24 bases left between them. This CDR3 is 18 amino acids long.

V is TRBV11-3 and J is TRBJ2-1; weak D call: TRBD2 (6 bases). Trimming took off 3 bases at V and 2 bases at J, with 11 bases between the two ends. From germline, CDR1 is SGHNT and CDR2 YENEEA. This CDR3 has 15 amino acids. The chain's CDR3 is CASSFRDSPYNEQFF. DNA for the CDR3: TGTGCCAGCAGCTTTAGGGACTCCCCCTACAATGAGCAGTTCTTC.